In its sample, the clone carrying this TCR beta chain was seen a few times. What it binds is not known. This entry belongs to a study of shared clonotypes between healthy human individuals. Overall study context: With ages of 18 to 49, the donors were a couple of women and a few men. Each donor's CD4 naive and CD4 memory cells filled three plates apiece, CD8 naive two, and CD8 memory one. Study-level results: The study generally estimated greater richness for naive than memory subsets.

Clones were sequenced by immunoSEQ multiplex PCR, and TCRdb holds only the in-frame ones, with some missing. The table includes approximately 120,000 clones, under 70% detected once. There are 13 residues in the CDR3. The junction had 5 bases not matched to a gene; V was cut back by 6 bases and J by 5 bases. Germline V CDR1 and CDR2: WNHNN, SYGVQD (reference sequence). The chain couples TRBV10-1 to TRBJ1-2, with 8 bases that match TRBD1. The source is a woman in her 30s in good health. Sequencing input: memory CD8+ T cells sorted from blood. Subset indicated: CD45RO+ cells pooled with CCR7-negative TemRA cells. CDR3 sequence: CASRTGEGYGYTF. CDR3 DNA sequence: TGCGCCAGCAGGACAGGGGAGGGATATGGCTACACCTTC.